The clone carrying this TCR gamma chain came up a few times. Its antigen remains unknown. A junction end diverges from the germline sequence, so it may reflect a read error. This sample was included in a study of Vδ1+ human thymocytes. Regarding the study as a whole: The authors advised highly purified populations and single-cell validation. About 20% of thymic delta-chain sequences were Vdelta2, with few Vdelta3, unlike blood Vdelta1+ controls. Highly polyclonal TRG and TRD repertoires with Gaussian CDR3 length distributions appeared in thymus.

The CDR3 totals 16 residues. Germline loops: CDR1 GITISATS, CDR2 ISYDGTV (reference sequence). Extracted RNA was reverse transcribed into cDNA. Pooled V-gene forward primers with one constant-region reverse primer generated the CDR3 amplicons by multiplex PCR. TCRdb redid clone calling on the multiplex PCR reads using CATT. The data contain about 36,000 gamma-chain clones, 20% of them singletons. This TCR was recovered from a girl under three years old who had congenital heart surgery. The rearrangement links TRGV9 to TRGJP. The source material was Vdelta1+ gamma-delta thymocytes from the thymus. Subset specified: FACS-sorted CD3+ TCRalphabeta- TCRVdelta1+ TCRVdelta2- thymocytes. The CDR3 loop reads CAMWRKEPLGKKIKVF. CDR3 bases: TGTGCCATGTGGCGCAAGGAACCGTTGGGCAAAAAAATCAAGGTATTT.